One T cell receptor beta chain is described in this entry. Its matching antigen is unknown. This sample was taken from a study of beta chain features in type 1 diabetes. Study results and limitations: Among patients with Type 1 diabetes, TCRB CDR3s were moderately but significantly shorter in every one of the four CD4+ subsets.

Every bit of the isolated RNA underwent reverse transcription, so sequencing read expressed TCRB transcripts. TCRdb's copy holds only in-frame clones and misses some; the assay was immunoSEQ multiplex PCR. The data hold around 250,000 clones, with approximately 14% observed a single time. Sequencing used naive CD4+ T cells from blood. This receptor was taken from a man between 25 and 39 years old with type 1 diabetes.

CDR3 sequence reads: CASSLIRLAGGLIRNEQFF. DNA of the CDR3: TGTGCCAGCAGCTTAATCCGACTAGCGGGAGGGCTGATAAGAAATGAGCAGTTCTTC. The chain joins TRBV7-8 to TRBJ2-1; 14 positions match TRBD2. The CDR3 covers 19 residues. Per germline, CDR1 SGHVS and CDR2 FQNEAQ. J gave up 7 bases and V 2 bases, and 13 bases lay outside the gene matches.